This T cell receptor beta chain emerged from a study of neoadjuvant anti-PD-1 for oral cavity cancer. About the study: Patients without progression got a fourth dose around day 43.

The method was immunoSEQ multiplex PCR; TCRdb's version includes in-frame clones alone and lacks a portion of them. The sample gives around 15,000 clones, about 70% of which show up once; 2.5% is in the top ten. This clone was recorded only once. The patients had HPV-negative, locally advanced oral cavity squamous cell carcinoma. The TCR comes from a person aged 40 to 85 with oral cavity squamous cell carcinoma. This specimen was PBMCs, taken before nivolumab (anti-PD-1) treatment.

CDR3 residues: CASIDRDRGTEAFF. In DNA, the CDR3 is TGTGCCAGCATAGACCGGGACAGGGGAACTGAAGCTTTCTTT. The rearrangement links TRBV6-1 to TRBJ1-1, with 10 bases lining up with TRBD1. The CDR3 totals 14 residues. Looked up from germline, CDR1 is MNHNS and CDR2 is SASEGT. V was clipped by 7 bases and J by 5 bases; unmatched bases: 7.